This TCR beta chain derives from a study of long-term antiretroviral therapy in people with HIV. This clone is a singleton in its sample. This CDR3 has 13 amino acids. Between the trimmed V and J ends, which lost 1 base and 7 bases, there was a span of 10 bases. CDR1 is SEHNR, CDR2 FQNEAQ, per germline (reference sequence). They ran version v3.0 of the immunoSEQ assay at survey level. TCRdb keeps only in-frame clones here, not all; method: immunoSEQ multiplex PCR. The sample yields about 20,000 clones, 75% to 85% seen once. Sequencing was performed on unsorted PBMCs, taken 0.2 years after starting antiretroviral therapy. The chain joins TRBV7-9 to TRBJ1-1; D not certain. The sequence came from a middle-aged woman with HIV. The CDR3 nucleotides read TGTGCCAGCAGCTTAGGGGGTCAGTATGAAGCTTTCTTT. Its translation: CASSLGGQYEAFF.